This T cell receptor (beta chain) comes out of a study of T-cell reconstitution after alpha-beta-depleted transplantation in children. The ends were cut back, 3 bases at V and 4 bases at J, with 17 bases in the middle. The CDR3 sequence is 15 residues long. CDR1 DFQATT and CDR2 SNEGSKA come from the germline V gene (reference sequence). There are a few counts of this clonotype. The antigen remains undetermined. Regarding the study as a whole: By one year post-transplant, T-cell counts and diversity largely arose from T cells that were newly produced.

Unique molecular identifiers were used to barcode this TCRbeta library. TCRdb re-called the PCR reads with MiXCR, one entry per CDR3 protein. Seen here are around 960,000 distinct CDR3 sequences, about 26% observed once, and the top ten hold about 28%. The receptor comes from a boy in the first two years of life who had a stem cell transplant for SCID, so the T cells may come from the graft donor. This sequence joins TRBV20-1 and TRBJ2-3, with D perhaps matching TRBD1 or TRBD2 (5 bases each). Sequenced here: PBMCs, mostly from graft donor cells, sampled 360 days after TCRalphabeta/CD19-depleted stem cell transplant. The CDR3 protein is CSARGDTGFADTQYF. Here the CDR3 DNA reads TGCAGTGCTAGGGGGGATACGGGATTTGCAGATACGCAGTATTTT.